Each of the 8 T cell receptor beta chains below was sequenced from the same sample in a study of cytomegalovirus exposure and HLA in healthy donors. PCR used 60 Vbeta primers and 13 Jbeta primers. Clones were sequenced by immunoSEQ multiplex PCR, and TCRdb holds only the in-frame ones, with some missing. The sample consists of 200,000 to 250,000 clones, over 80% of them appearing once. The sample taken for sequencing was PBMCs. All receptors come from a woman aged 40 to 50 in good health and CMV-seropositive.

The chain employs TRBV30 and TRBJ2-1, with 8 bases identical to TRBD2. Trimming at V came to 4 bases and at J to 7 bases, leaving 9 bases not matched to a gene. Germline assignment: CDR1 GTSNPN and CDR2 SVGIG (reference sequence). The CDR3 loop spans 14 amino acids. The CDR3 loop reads CAWTIGTSQNEQFF. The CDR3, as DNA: TGTGCCTGGACTATTGGGACTAGTCAGAATGAGCAGTTCTTC.

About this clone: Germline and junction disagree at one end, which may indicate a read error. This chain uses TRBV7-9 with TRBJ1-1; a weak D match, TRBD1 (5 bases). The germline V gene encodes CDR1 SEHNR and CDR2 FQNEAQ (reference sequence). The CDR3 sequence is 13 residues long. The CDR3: CSSSFIGDTEAFF. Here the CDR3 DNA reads TGTTCCAGCAGCTTTATAGGGGACACTGAAGCTTTCTTT.

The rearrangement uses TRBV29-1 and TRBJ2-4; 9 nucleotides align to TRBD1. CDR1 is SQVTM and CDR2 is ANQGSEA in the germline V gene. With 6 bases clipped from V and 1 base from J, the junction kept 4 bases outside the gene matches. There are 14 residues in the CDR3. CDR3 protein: CSVPGTGAKNIQYF. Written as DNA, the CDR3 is TGCAGCGTACCCGGGACAGGGGCCAAAAACATTCAGTACTTC.

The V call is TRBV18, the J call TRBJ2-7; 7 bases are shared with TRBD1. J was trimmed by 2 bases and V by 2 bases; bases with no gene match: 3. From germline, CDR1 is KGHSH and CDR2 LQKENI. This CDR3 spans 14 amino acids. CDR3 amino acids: CASSPGTEPYEQYF. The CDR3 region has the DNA TGTGCCAGCTCACCAGGGACAGAACCCTACGAGCAGTACTTC.

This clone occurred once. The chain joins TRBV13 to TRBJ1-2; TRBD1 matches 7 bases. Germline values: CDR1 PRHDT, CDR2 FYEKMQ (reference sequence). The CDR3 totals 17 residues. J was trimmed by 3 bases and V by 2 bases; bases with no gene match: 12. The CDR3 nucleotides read TGTGCCAGCAGCTTAAACCCGGCAGGGGGGCCTGACTATGGCTACACCTTC. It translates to CASSLNPAGGPDYGYTF.

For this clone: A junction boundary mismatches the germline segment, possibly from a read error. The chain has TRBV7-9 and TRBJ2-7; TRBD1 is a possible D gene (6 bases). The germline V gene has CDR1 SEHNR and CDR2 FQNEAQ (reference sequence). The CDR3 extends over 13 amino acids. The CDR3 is CSSSFPGHYEQYF. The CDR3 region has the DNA TGTTCCAGCAGCTTTCCGGGACACTACGAGCAGTACTTC. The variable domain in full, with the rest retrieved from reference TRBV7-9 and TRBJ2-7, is DTGVSQNPRHKITKRGQNVTFRCDPISEHNRLYWYRQTLGQGPEFLTYFQNEAQLEKSRLLSDRFSAERPKGSFSTLEIQRTEQGDSAMYLCSSSFPGHYEQYFGPGTRLTVT.

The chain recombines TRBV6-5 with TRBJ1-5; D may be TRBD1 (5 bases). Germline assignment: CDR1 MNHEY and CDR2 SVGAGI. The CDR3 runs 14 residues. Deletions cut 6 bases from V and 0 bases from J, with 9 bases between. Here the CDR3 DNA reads TGTGCCAGCAGGCCGGACAATAGCAATCAGCCCCAGCATTTT. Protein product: CASRPDNSNQPQHF.

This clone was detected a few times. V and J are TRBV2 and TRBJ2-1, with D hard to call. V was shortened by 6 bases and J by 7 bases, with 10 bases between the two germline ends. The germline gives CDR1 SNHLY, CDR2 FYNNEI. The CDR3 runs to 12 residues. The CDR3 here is CASSSDFNEQFF. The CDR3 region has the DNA TGTGCCAGCAGCTCCGACTTTAATGAGCAGTTCTTC.